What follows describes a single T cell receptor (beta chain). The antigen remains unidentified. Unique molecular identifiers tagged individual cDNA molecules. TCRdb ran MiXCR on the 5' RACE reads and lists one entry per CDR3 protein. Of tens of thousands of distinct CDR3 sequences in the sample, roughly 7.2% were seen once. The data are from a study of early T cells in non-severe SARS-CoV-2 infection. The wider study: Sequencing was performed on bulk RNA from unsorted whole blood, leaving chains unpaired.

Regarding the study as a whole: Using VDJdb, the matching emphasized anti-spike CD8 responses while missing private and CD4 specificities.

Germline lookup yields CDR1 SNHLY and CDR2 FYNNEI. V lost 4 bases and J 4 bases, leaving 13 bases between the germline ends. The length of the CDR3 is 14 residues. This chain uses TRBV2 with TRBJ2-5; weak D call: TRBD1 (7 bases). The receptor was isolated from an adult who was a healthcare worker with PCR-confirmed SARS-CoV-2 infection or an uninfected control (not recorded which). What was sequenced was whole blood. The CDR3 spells CASSVRQGGETQYF. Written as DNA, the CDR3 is TGTGCCAGCAGTGTAAGACAGGGAGGAGAGACCCAGTACTTC. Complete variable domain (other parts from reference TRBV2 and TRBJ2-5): EPEVTQTPSHQVTQMGQEVILRCVPISNHLYFYWYRQILGQKVEFLVSFYNNEISEKSEIFDDQFSVERPDGSNFTLKIRSTKLEDSAMYFCASSVRQGGETQYFGPGTRLLVL.